The T cell receptor (beta chain) under discussion was sequenced for a study of T cells after yellow fever vaccination (dated by TCRdb to the late 2010s). Regarding the study in general: The SMART-Seq v4 Ultra Low Input RNA kit was used to prepare libraries from fractions with low cell numbers. To follow T-cell clones before and after both primary and booster YFV17D yellow fever vaccination, bulk TCR alpha and beta repertoires underwent longitudinal sequencing. Blood was drawn at multiple timepoints before and after primary and secondary immunization, with bulk PBMC replicates and cell subsets isolated. The cohort comprised two healthy male donors, one aged 18 to 29 and one aged 30 to 39 years. Paper-wide results and their limitations: A small share of clonotypes occurred in both CD4 and CD8 compartments, likely arising from convergent recombination. After the booster, most of the clones that had expanded following primary vaccination were detected again (roughly 96% of CD4 and around 88% of CD8), which suggests that memory was broadly maintained. FACS-sorted repertoires could contain abundant contaminating clonotypes from the bulk population, so computational filtering was required. The study included only two donors, which limits how far the findings can be generalized. The secondary T-cell response was weaker than the primary response but faster, peaking on day 5 instead of day 15.

The CDR3 numbers 15 residues from cysteine through phenylalanine. The sequence is cut down to CDR3 DNA, 45 bases in frame from base 1. Looking up the germline V gene (reference sequence) yields CDR1 DFQATT and CDR2 SNEGSKA. Clipping removes 6 bases from V and 7 bases from J, with 15 as the unmatched junction base count. At least ten counts were recorded for this clonotype. Its antigen is not yet known. No much larger clone exists at a distance of one base, and base qualities are not known. The sequencing machine was an Illumina NovaSeq 6000. Synthesis of TCR cDNA relied on 5'RACE template switching, a step that introduced a universal primer site along with unique molecular identifiers. Priming of cDNA synthesis was performed from both the TCR alpha and TCR beta constant segments. Libraries were amplified in two PCR steps, with sample barcodes and sequencing adapters added in the second step. Sequencing of libraries was done on Illumina HiSeq 2500 (2x100 bp) or NovaSeq (2x150 bp). In the paper's pipeline: Demultiplexing of reads and collapsing into UMI consensus sequences were performed with MIGEC, and V(D)J alignment was carried out with MiXCR. Clonotypes responding to the vaccine were identified with edgeR on replicate PBMC samples, with the criteria of FDR below 0.01 and a log2 fold change above 5 up to day 15. Bulk clonotypes were assigned CD4 or CD8 identity according to which sequenced CD4 or CD8 repertoire held them at higher abundance. The public reads were reprocessed in TCRdb via fastp at Q25 and MiXCR, keeping in-frame beta chains. Rows with one shared CDR3 protein collapse into an entry with the most common genes and DNA. TCRdb assigned the V and J calls; the authors' analysis was not used. In this sample the table shows around 320,000 distinct CDR3 sequences, around 4.5% of which occur a single time. The ten largest clones add up to roughly 19% of the sample.

Sample treatment or condition, as interpreted from the label and publication: live attenuated yellow fever vaccine strain. At every blood-draw timepoint, two biological replicates of bulk PBMCs were collected. PBMCs were isolated from peripheral blood using a standard Ficoll-Paque protocol. RNA was extracted with TriZol from bulk PBMCs, CD4 and CD8 fractions, and dextramer-positive and dextramer-negative fractions. The chain links TRBV20-1 with TRBJ2-1, and 7 junctional nucleotides match TRBD2. The receptor's source is a man younger than 35 who received the YFV17D yellow fever vaccine. This sample comprised PBMCs, obtained 15 days after the yellow fever booster vaccination. This receptor carries the CDR3 CSAPYLGGGKNEQFF. In nucleotide form, the sequence is TGCAGTGCCCCCTATCTGGGGGGAGGGAAAAATGAGCAGTTCTTC.